The next 2 T cell receptor beta chains were all read from a single sample in a study of cytomegalovirus exposure and HLA in healthy donors. A multiplex PCR was run with 60 Vbeta primers and 13 Jbeta primers. The assay was immunoSEQ multiplex PCR, and TCRdb's table has in-frame clones only and misses some. The data show 110,000 to 150,000 clones, 65% to 85% seen once. Material: PBMCs. These receptors all come from a male donor in good health and CMV-seronegative.

The rearrangement joins TRBV5-4 to TRBJ1-1, with 11 nucleotides matching TRBD1. V trimming: 4 bases; J trimming: 7 bases; junction bases outside the gene matches: 3. The CDR3 spans 13 residues. Looked up from germline, CDR1 is SGHNT and CDR2 is YYREEE (reference sequence). The CDR3, as DNA: TGTGCCAGCAGCCCTGGGACAGGGGGTGAAGCTTTCTTT. Translated: CASSPGTGGEAFF.

V is TRBV6-5 and J is TRBJ1-2; 12 bases map to TRBD1. The germline V gene has CDR1 MNHEY and CDR2 SVGAGI. Germline trimming cut 4 bases from V and 8 bases from J; bases unmatched to any gene: 5. The CDR3 covers 14 residues. CDR3 amino acids: CASSSGQGASGYTF. DNA for the CDR3: TGTGCCAGCAGTTCGGGACAGGGGGCGTCGGGCTACACCTTC.